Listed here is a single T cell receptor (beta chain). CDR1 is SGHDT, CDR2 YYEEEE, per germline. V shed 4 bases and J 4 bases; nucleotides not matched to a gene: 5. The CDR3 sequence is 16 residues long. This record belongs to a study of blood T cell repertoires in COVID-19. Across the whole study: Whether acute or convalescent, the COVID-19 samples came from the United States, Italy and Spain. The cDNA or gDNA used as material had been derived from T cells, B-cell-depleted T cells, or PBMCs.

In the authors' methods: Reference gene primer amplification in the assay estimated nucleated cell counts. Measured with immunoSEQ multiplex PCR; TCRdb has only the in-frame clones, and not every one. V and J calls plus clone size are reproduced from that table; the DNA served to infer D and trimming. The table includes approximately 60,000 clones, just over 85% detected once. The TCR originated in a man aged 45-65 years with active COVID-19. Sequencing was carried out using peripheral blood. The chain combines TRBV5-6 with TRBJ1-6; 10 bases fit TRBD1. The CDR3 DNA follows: TGTGCCAGCAGCCCCGGGACAGGGGAATATAATTCACCCCTCCACTTT. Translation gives CASSPGTGEYNSPLHF.